These 24 T cell receptor beta chains originate from one sample sequenced in a study of T cell responses to AZD1222 COVID-19 vaccine. Assay used: immunoSEQ multiplex PCR; TCRdb lists only in-frame clones, some missing. Seen here are around 110,000 clones, 85% to 95% observed once, and the top ten hold just under 3%. The material was peripheral blood, obtained on day 0 of AZD1222 vaccination. The receptors were sampled from an adult in good health.

The chain joins TRBV19 to TRBJ1-1; maybe TRBD1 (5 bases). The CDR3 contains 15 residues. Germline V gives CDR1 LNHDA, CDR2 SQIVND (reference sequence). Trimming shortened V by 4 bases and J by 3 bases, and 15 bases separated the two germline ends. CDR3 protein: CASSNRQRQYTEAFF. The CDR3 region has the DNA TGTGCCAGTAGTAACCGACAGAGACAATACACTGAAGCTTTCTTT.

The gene calls are TRBV6-5 and TRBJ2-2; tentatively, D is TRBD2 (6 bases). Trimming cost V 9 bases and J 1 base, with 12 bases left between them. This CDR3 has 14 amino acids. CDR1 and CDR2 (germline): MNHEY, SVGAGI. The CDR3 loop reads CASDGTRNTGELFF. The CDR3 coding sequence is TGTGCCAGTGATGGGACTCGGAACACCGGGGAGCTGTTTTTT.

The V and J genes are TRBV11-2 and TRBJ1-6; a possible D gene is TRBD1 (6 bases). The CDR3 extends over 16 amino acids. CDR1 and CDR2 (germline): SGHAT, FQNNGV. V lost 1 base and J lost 7, with 14 bases in between. The CDR3 sequence: CASSLVGTGRNSPLHF. CDR3 sequence (DNA): TGTGCCAGCAGCTTAGTTGGTACAGGGAGGAATTCACCCCTCCACTTT. Using reference TRBV11-2 and TRBJ1-6 for the parts outside the CDR3, the full variable domain is EAGVAQSPRYKIIEKRQSVAFWCNPISGHATLYWYQQILGQGPKLLIQFQNNGVVDDSQLPKDRFSAERLKGVDSTLKIQPAKLEDSAVYLCASSLVGTGRNSPLHFGNGTRLTVT.

V and J are TRBV6-5 and TRBJ2-7, with no clear D. This CDR3 is 14 amino acids long. In germline, CDR1 is MNHEY, CDR2 SVGAGI. Trimming took 0 bases from V and 3 from J, leaving 9 bases between them. CDR3 residues: CASSYSAAFYEQYF. CDR3 coding DNA: TGTGCCAGCAGTTACTCGGCGGCTTTCTACGAGCAGTACTTC.

V gene TRBV10-3 combines with J gene TRBJ2-7, with a tentative D call TRBD1 (5 bases). Trimming took 8 bases from V and 3 from J, leaving 17 bases between them. CDR1 and CDR2 from the germline V gene are ENHRY and SYGVKD. The CDR3 is 14 amino acids. The chain's CDR3 is CAIGPRAMSYEQYF. CDR3 in DNA: TGTGCCATCGGGCCCAGGGCCATGAGCTACGAGCAGTACTTC.

The rearrangement joins TRBV3-1 (or the pseudogene TRBV3-2) to TRBJ2-1, with 7 bases aligning to TRBD2. Germline loops: CDR1 LGHDT, CDR2 YNNKEL (reference sequence). The CDR3 extends over 15 amino acids. V dropped 1 base and J dropped 6; count of bases not matched to a gene: 6. CDR3 in amino acids: CASSQGAGPGNEQFF. In nucleotides, the CDR3 is TGTGCCAGCAGCCAAGGAGCGGGACCGGGCAATGAGCAGTTCTTC.

The chain links TRBV5-6 to TRBJ2-2; tentative D call: TRBD1 (6 bases). The ends were cut back, 4 bases at V and 6 bases at J, with 19 bases in the middle. The CDR3 covers 16 residues. Germline lookup yields CDR1 SGHDT and CDR2 YYEEEE. CDR3: CASSLIRAGEAGELFF. CDR3 nucleotides: TGTGCCAGCAGCCTGATCCGGGCAGGGGAAGCCGGGGAGCTGTTTTTT.

The gene calls are TRBV27 and TRBJ2-1; D may be TRBD1 or TRBD2 (5 bases each). The CDR3 is made up of 13 amino acids. Trimming removed 2 bases from V and 6 bases from J, with 8 bases in between. Germline V lookup: CDR1 MNHEY, CDR2 SMNVEV (reference sequence). This chain's CDR3 is CASSLRGVNEQFF. CDR3 DNA: TGTGCCAGCAGTTTACGAGGGGTCAATGAGCAGTTCTTC.

The chain carries TRBV7-9 and TRBJ2-2, with unresolved D. The CDR3 consists of 11 residues. The V gene's germline CDR1 is SEHNR and CDR2 FQNEAQ (reference sequence). V lost 0 bases and J lost 7, with 0 bases in between. As DNA, the CDR3 is TGTGCCAGCAGCTTAGCCGGGGAGCTGTTTTTT. This gives the protein CASSLAGELFF.

This sequence joins TRBV3-1 (or the pseudogene TRBV3-2) and TRBJ1-6; maybe TRBD1 (6 bases). Trimming took off 4 bases at V and 10 bases at J, with 17 bases between the two ends. The CDR3 loop spans 15 amino acids. Germline V gene data show CDR1 as LGHDT and CDR2 as YNNKEL (reference sequence). For the CDR3, the DNA is TGTGCCAGCAGCCCCAGAACAGGGTTCAGCTCACCCCTCCACTTT. Its protein is CASSPRTGFSSPLHF.

This rearrangement joins TRBV30 to TRBJ1-5, with no clear D. Trimming removed 0 bases from V and 0 bases from J, with 6 bases in between. CDR3 size: 14 residues. The germline V gene has CDR1 GTSNPN and CDR2 SVGIG (reference sequence). The CDR3 reads CAWSVHVSNQPQHF. The CDR3, as DNA: TGTGCCTGGAGTGTCCACGTTAGCAATCAGCCCCAGCATTTT.

V and J are TRBV19 and TRBJ2-1, with TRBD2 as a possible D gene (6 bases). The CDR3 spans 14 residues. Trimming took 4 bases from V and 6 from J, leaving 13 bases between them. Per germline, CDR1 LNHDA and CDR2 SQIVND (reference sequence). The CDR3 nucleotides read TGTGCCAGTAGTAACCGGGACTTAATCAATGAGCAGTTCTTC. Its translation: CASSNRDLINEQFF.

V usage is TRBV27 and J usage is TRBJ2-7, with D possibly TRBD1 on 5 matching bases. Trimming cost V 4 bases and J 2 bases, with 9 bases left between them. Germline V lookup: CDR1 MNHEY, CDR2 SMNVEV (reference sequence). The CDR3 runs 13 residues. CDR3 protein: CASSSQGPYEQYF. DNA for the CDR3: TGTGCCAGCAGTTCCCAGGGTCCCTACGAGCAGTACTTC.

The J gene is TRBJ2-7, the V gene TRBV11-2; a possible D gene is TRBD2 (7 bases). V was shortened by 1 base and J by 5 bases, with 15 bases between the two germline ends. The CDR3 consists of 15 residues. CDR1 and CDR2 (germline): SGHAT, FQNNGV. CDR3 nucleotide sequence: TGTGCCAGCAGCTTAGTCCGGGGGGCGGACCACGAGCAGTACTTC. Protein product: CASSLVRGADHEQYF.

This clone occurred a few times. The chain has TRBV6-2 or TRBV6-3 and TRBJ1-1; D is unclear. CDR1 and CDR2 (germline): MNHEY, SVGEGT. V lost 2 bases to trimming and J lost 1 base, with 5 bases between them. The CDR3 is 13 amino acids. The CDR3 region is CASSYSRNTEAFF. The CDR3 DNA follows: TGTGCCAGCAGTTACAGCCGGAACACTGAAGCTTTCTTT.

The chain recombines TRBV6-1 with TRBJ1-5; D may be TRBD1 (6 bases). The germline gives CDR1 MNHNS, CDR2 SASEGT. The CDR3 loop spans 16 amino acids. V lost 2 bases and J lost 0, with 11 bases in between. The DNA for the CDR3 is TGTGCCAGCAGTGAAACAGGGACAAATAGCAATCAGCCCCAGCATTTT. Amino acid sequence: CASSETGTNSNQPQHF.

The chain carries TRBV29-1 and TRBJ1-3; weak D call: TRBD1 (5 bases). The germline CDR1 and CDR2 sequences are SQVTM and ANQGSEA. The V and J ends lost 7 bases and 3 bases respectively, with 10 bases between them. The CDR3 covers 12 residues. CDR3 bases: TGCAGCGGGGCAGGGTTTGGAAACACCATATATTTT. As protein: CSGAGFGNTIYF.

J is TRBJ2-1 and V is TRBV3-1 (or the pseudogene TRBV3-2); TRBD2 aligns across 12 bases. Germline assignment: CDR1 LGHDT and CDR2 YNNKEL (reference sequence). The CDR3 runs 14 residues. Trimming removed 4 bases from V and 6 bases from J; junction bases left unmatched: 1. For the CDR3, the DNA is TGTGCCAGCAGCCCGACTAGCGGGAGCAATGAGCAGTTCTTC. It codes for CASSPTSGSNEQFF.

The chain recombines TRBV19 with TRBJ1-2, with unresolved D. With 2 bases removed from V and 6 bases from J, the gap between germline ends came to 10 bases. This CDR3 is built from 13 residues. Germline CDR1 reads LNHDA; CDR2 reads SQIVND (reference sequence). The CDR3 spells CASSILRSDGYTF. The DNA of the CDR3 is TGTGCCAGTAGTATACTCCGATCGGATGGCTACACCTTC.

The chain links TRBV12-5 to TRBJ2-3, with 8 bases fitting TRBD2. The CDR3 extends over 17 amino acids. Germline trimming cut 3 bases from V and 2 bases from J; bases unmatched to any gene: 10. Germline assignment: CDR1 LGHNT and CDR2 FRNRAP. The CDR3 reads CASGFLPGTRITDTQYF. CDR3 sequence (DNA): TGTGCTAGTGGTTTCCTACCCGGGACTAGGATCACAGATACGCAGTATTTT.

The CDR3 loop reads CASSVDGGYGYTF. The CDR3 DNA follows: TGTGCCAGCAGCGTGGACGGCGGCTATGGCTACACCTTC. The gene calls are TRBV5-5 and TRBJ1-2; no reliable D call. In germline, CDR1 is SGHKS, CDR2 YYEKEE (reference sequence). V was cut by 4 bases and J by 4 bases, with 11 bases left in between. The CDR3 runs 13 residues.

The chain employs TRBV2 and TRBJ1-5; D might be TRBD1 (5 bases). The CDR3 is 13 amino acids. The V end lost 6 bases, the J end lost 8 bases, and 14 bases lay between the germline ends. Germline loops: CDR1 SNHLY, CDR2 FYNNEI. This CDR3 reads CASRAGQTEPQHF. In nucleotides, the CDR3 is TGTGCCAGCAGAGCAGGGCAAACGGAGCCCCAGCATTTT.

Only a few counts were recorded for this clone. This rearrangement joins TRBV6-5 to TRBJ2-5; D remains unclear. Trimming took 7 bases from V and 2 from J, leaving 11 bases between them. The germline CDR1 and CDR2 sequences are MNHEY and SVGAGI. The CDR3 consists of 13 residues. The CDR3 nucleotides read TGTGCCAGCACCGACCCCGGACAAGAGACCCAGTACTTC. It codes for CASTDPGQETQYF.

The chain recombines TRBV25-1 with TRBJ2-1, with 11 bases that match TRBD2. The ends lost 7 bases at V and 10 bases at J; junction bases unmatched: 6. The germline CDR1 and CDR2 sequences are MGHDK and SYGVNS. CDR3 size: 13 residues. In DNA, the CDR3 is TGTGCCAGCAACTCGGGACTAGCGGTGGAGCAGTTCTTC. This sequence encodes CASNSGLAVEQFF.